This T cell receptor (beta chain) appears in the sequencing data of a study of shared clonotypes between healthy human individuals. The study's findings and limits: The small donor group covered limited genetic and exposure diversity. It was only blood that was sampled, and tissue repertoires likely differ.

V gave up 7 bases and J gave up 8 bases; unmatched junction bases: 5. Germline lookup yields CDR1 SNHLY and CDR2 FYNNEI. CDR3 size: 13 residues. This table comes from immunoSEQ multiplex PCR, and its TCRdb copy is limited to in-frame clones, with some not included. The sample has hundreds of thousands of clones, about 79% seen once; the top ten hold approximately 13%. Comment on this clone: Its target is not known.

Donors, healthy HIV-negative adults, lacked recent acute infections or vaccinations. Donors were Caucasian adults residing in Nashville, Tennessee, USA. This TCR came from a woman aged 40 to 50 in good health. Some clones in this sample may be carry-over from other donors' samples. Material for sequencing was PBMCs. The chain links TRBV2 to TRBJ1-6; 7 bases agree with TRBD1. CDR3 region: CASTGQEYSPLHF. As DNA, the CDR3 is TGTGCCAGCACTGGACAGGAGTATTCACCCCTCCACTTT. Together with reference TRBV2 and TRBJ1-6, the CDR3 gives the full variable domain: EPEVTQTPSHQVTQMGQEVILRCVPISNHLYFYWYRQILGQKVEFLVSFYNNEISEKSEIFDDQFSVERPDGSNFTLKIRSTKLEDSAMYFCASTGQEYSPLHFGNGTRLTVT.